This passage covers 27 T cell receptor beta chains from one sample sequenced in a study of cytomegalovirus exposure and HLA in healthy donors. TCRdb's table, derived via immunoSEQ multiplex PCR, lists solely in-frame clones and lacks some. The sample has hundreds of thousands of clones, 70% to 90% seen once. Sequencing was performed on PBMCs. The receptor source for this set is a woman between 18 and 29 years old in good health and CMV-seronegative.

The chain employs TRBV6-1 and TRBJ2-3; 9 bases fit TRBD2. CDR1 and CDR2 from the germline V gene are MNHNS and SASEGT. J was trimmed by 2 bases and V by 4 bases; bases with no gene match: 7. The CDR3 loop spans 16 amino acids. CDR3 DNA sequence: TGTGCCAGCAGTGGGTTCGGACTAGCGCTCACAGATACGCAGTATTTT. Translating it yields CASSGFGLALTDTQYF.

J is TRBJ2-3 and V is TRBV5-6; TRBD1 aligns across 8 bases. Looked up from germline, CDR1 is SGHDT and CDR2 is YYEEEE. Unmatched junction bases numbered 7, after V lost 1 base and J lost 6 bases. This CDR3 has 15 residues. In DNA, the CDR3 is TGTGCCAGCAGCTTGTGGCAGGGGGCGAGGGATACGCAGTATTTT. Translating it yields CASSLWQGARDTQYF. Combining the CDR3 with reference TRBV5-6 and TRBJ2-3 gives the whole variable domain DAGVTQSPTHLIKTRGQQVTLRCSPKSGHDTVSWYQQALGQGPQFIFQYYEEEERQRGNFPDRFSGHQFPNYSSELNVNALLLGDSALYLCASSLWQGARDTQYFGPGTRLTVL.

The chain links TRBV28 to TRBJ2-7; 7 nucleotides align to TRBD2. The CDR3 consists of 12 residues. With 7 bases clipped from V and 3 bases from J, the junction kept 3 bases outside the gene matches. The germline gives CDR1 MDHEN, CDR2 SYDVKM. CDR3 nucleotide sequence: TGTGCCAGCAACGGGGGGAACTACGAGCAGTACTTC. Amino acids: CASNGGNYEQYF.

The chain is built from TRBV28 and TRBJ1-1; the D gene is possibly TRBD1 (5 bases). This CDR3 is 14 amino acids long. V dropped 2 bases and J dropped 1 base, with 8 bases sitting between them. Germline loops: CDR1 MDHEN, CDR2 SYDVKM. The CDR3 bases are TGTGCCAGCAGTTTAGCGGGGACGAACACTGAAGCTTTCTTT. Its protein product is CASSLAGTNTEAFF.

The chain couples TRBV11-2 to TRBJ1-1, with no clear D. The CDR3 covers 12 residues. Germline V gives CDR1 SGHAT, CDR2 FQNNGV. The V end lost 6 bases, the J end lost 4 bases, and 9 bases lay between the germline ends. CDR3 in DNA: TGTGCCAGCAGTCTAGATGCCACTGAAGCTTTCTTT. Its protein is CASSLDATEAFF.

The chain joins TRBV28 to TRBJ2-7; a possible D gene is TRBD2 (5 bases). Deletions cut 3 bases from V and 3 bases from J, with 15 bases between. The CDR3 is 15 amino acids. Germline V gives CDR1 MDHEN, CDR2 SYDVKM. CDR3 sequence: CASSLGFGRDYEQYF. DNA of the CDR3: TGTGCCAGCAGTTTGGGTTTCGGACGGGACTACGAGCAGTACTTC.

The chain employs TRBV18 and TRBJ1-3; D ambiguous. The ends were cut back, 3 bases at V and 11 bases at J, with 8 bases in the middle. Germline V gene lookup returns CDR1 KGHSH and CDR2 LQKENI. The CDR3 is 11 residues long. The CDR3 protein is CASSPGGPIYF. CDR3 nucleotides: TGTGCCAGCTCACCGGGAGGCCCCATATATTTT. Full variable domain (missing parts from reference TRBV18 and TRBJ1-3): NAGVMQNPRHLVRRRGQEARLRCSPMKGHSHVYWYRQLPEEGLKFMVYLQKENIIDESGMPKERFSAEFPKEGPSILRIQQVVRGDSAAYFCASSPGGPIYFGEGSWLTVV.

The table lists this clone with a few counts. The rearrangement uses TRBV7-6 and TRBJ1-1; no definite D call. Germline assignment: CDR1 SGHVS and CDR2 FNYEAQ. This CDR3 contains 13 residues. V shed 4 bases and J shed 3 bases, with 9 bases lying between them. The CDR3: CASSSGLYTEAFF. The CDR3 DNA sequence: TGTGCCAGCAGCTCAGGACTATACACTGAAGCTTTCTTT.

V is TRBV2 and J is TRBJ1-5; D gene uncertain. Germline V gene sequence: CDR1 SNHLY, CDR2 FYNNEI. The CDR3 sequence is 16 residues long. V was shortened by 6 bases and J by 2 bases, with 17 bases between the two germline ends. Written as DNA, the CDR3 is TGTGCCAGCAGGGACTCGAGACCCTATGGCAATCAGCCCCAGCATTTT. Translated: CASRDSRPYGNQPQHF.

The chain joins TRBV6-6 to TRBJ2-5; no definite D call. V was pared by 6 bases and J by 5 bases, with 10 bases between. The CDR3 is 12 amino acids. Germline loops: CDR1 MNHNY, CDR2 SVGAGI (reference sequence). The DNA for the CDR3 is TGTGCCAGCAGCCCATGGCGGGAGACCCAGTACTTC. Protein product: CASSPWRETQYF.

V and J are TRBV19 and TRBJ2-1, with 7 bases lining up with TRBD2. J gave up 5 bases and V 6 bases, and 13 bases lay outside the gene matches. Germline V gene lookup returns CDR1 LNHDA and CDR2 SQIVND (reference sequence). The CDR3 is 16 residues long. DNA for the CDR3: TGTGCCAGTAGGTTCAGTCCTGCGGGAGTAAACAATGAGCAGTTCTTC. Its translation is CASRFSPAGVNNEQFF. The full variable domain, in which reference TRBV19 and TRBJ2-1 provide the parts outside the CDR3, is DGGITQSPKYLFRKEGQNVTLSCEQNLNHDAMYWYRQDPGQGLRLIYYSQIVNDFQKGDIAEGYSVSREKKESFPLTVTSAQKNPTAFYLCASRFSPAGVNNEQFFGPGTRLTVL.

Comment on this clone: This specimen includes other DNA sequences encoding the same CDR3. The chain combines TRBV27 with TRBJ2-7; D is unclear. The CDR3 spans 12 residues. Trimming cost V 5 bases and J 4 bases, with 9 bases left between them. Germline V gene data show CDR1 as MNHEY and CDR2 as SMNVEV (reference sequence). CDR3 DNA sequence: TGTGCCAGCAGTCCATCTAGGTACGAGCAGTACTTC. This gives the protein CASSPSRYEQYF.

This clone was recorded only once. The chain employs TRBV28 and TRBJ2-1; 12 bases align to TRBD2. The V and J ends lost 6 bases and 2 bases, in that order; junction bases with no gene match: 5. CDR3 length equals 16 residues. Germline values: CDR1 MDHEN, CDR2 SYDVKM. The CDR3 here is CASSARLAGAYNEQFF. The CDR3 nucleotides read TGTGCCAGCAGCGCTAGACTAGCGGGAGCCTACAATGAGCAGTTCTTC.

The genes are TRBV5-6 and TRBJ2-3, with D possibly being TRBD2 (6 bases). The CDR3 has 13 residues. CDR1 and CDR2 from the germline V gene are SGHDT and YYEEEE. Trimming took 5 bases from V and 2 from J, leaving 9 bases between them. DNA for the CDR3: TGTGCCAGCAGGTCTAGCGTCACAGATACGCAGTATTTT. Translated, it gives CASRSSVTDTQYF. Variable domain in full (rest from reference TRBV5-6 and TRBJ2-3): DAGVTQSPTHLIKTRGQQVTLRCSPKSGHDTVSWYQQALGQGPQFIFQYYEEEERQRGNFPDRFSGHQFPNYSSELNVNALLLGDSALYLCASRSSVTDTQYFGPGTRLTVL.

The chain couples TRBV30 to TRBJ2-1; 12 bases are a match to TRBD1. This CDR3 comprises 15 residues. With 2 bases clipped from V and 7 bases from J, the junction kept 6 bases outside the gene matches. The germline gives CDR1 GTSNPN, CDR2 SVGIG (reference sequence). CDR3 sequence: CAWSTGQGARNEQFF. In nucleotides, the CDR3 is TGTGCCTGGAGTACGGGACAGGGGGCTCGGAATGAGCAGTTCTTC.

The V and J genes are TRBV6-6 and TRBJ1-2; 7 bases agree with TRBD1. Unmatched junction bases numbered 7, after V lost 0 bases and J lost 6 bases. This CDR3 is 15 amino acids long. Germline V lookup: CDR1 MNHNY, CDR2 SVGAGI (reference sequence). CDR3 amino acids: CASSYSDRDPHGYTF. CDR3 bases: TGTGCCAGCAGTTACTCTGACAGGGATCCTCATGGCTACACCTTC.

The genes are TRBV30 and TRBJ2-1; 11 bases map to TRBD2. The CDR3 contains 15 residues. In germline, CDR1 is GTSNPN, CDR2 SVGIG (reference sequence). Trimming cost V 0 bases and J 10 bases; bases outside gene matches: 8. This CDR3 is CAWSVSTSGKKEQFF. CDR3 DNA: TGTGCCTGGAGTGTATCGACTAGCGGGAAAAAAGAGCAGTTCTTC.

The chain joins TRBV9 to TRBJ2-1, with 11 positions matching TRBD2. The CDR3 spans 15 residues. Per the germline V gene, CDR1 is SGDLS and CDR2 is YYNGEE. Germline trimming cut 4 bases from V and 5 bases from J; bases unmatched to any gene: 5. Here the CDR3 DNA reads TGTGCCAGCAGCTTAAGACTAGCGGGGAACAATGAGCAGTTCTTC. Encoded protein: CASSLRLAGNNEQFF.

The chain has TRBV5-6 and TRBJ1-1, with D perhaps matching TRBD1 (5 bases). CDR1 and CDR2 (germline): SGHDT, YYEEEE. V was shortened by 1 base and J by 10 bases, with 14 bases between the two germline ends. This CDR3 is built from 13 residues. CDR3 sequence: CASSLRRGQGAFF. The CDR3 DNA reads as TGTGCCAGCAGCTTGAGGCGTGGGCAGGGAGCTTTCTTT.

The chain joins TRBV6-6 to TRBJ1-1; no reliable D call. The CDR3 loop spans 13 amino acids. The germline V gene has CDR1 MNHNY and CDR2 SVGAGI (reference sequence). V lost 4 bases, J lost 0 bases, and 6 bases lay in between. The CDR3: CASSSLVNTEAFF. The CDR3 nucleotides read TGTGCCAGCAGTTCTTTAGTGAACACTGAAGCTTTCTTT.

The rearrangement joins TRBV28 to TRBJ1-4, with a weak D call TRBD1 (6 bases). The CDR3 length is 17 residues. The germline V and J ends were trimmed by 3 bases and 1 base, with 15 bases remaining between them. CDR1 is MDHEN and CDR2 is SYDVKM in the germline V gene. Here the CDR3 DNA reads TGTGCCAGCAGTTTTGTTGGGGGCGCAGAAACTAATGAAAAACTGTTTTTT. It encodes CASSFVGGAETNEKLFF.

This rearrangement joins TRBV2 to TRBJ1-5; possible D gene TRBD1, 5 bases. CDR3 size: 14 residues. CDR1 is SNHLY and CDR2 is FYNNEI in the germline V gene. V was pared by 10 bases and J by 0 bases, with 13 bases between. The CDR3 protein is CAITGVNSNQPQHF. DNA for the CDR3: TGTGCCATCACGGGGGTCAATAGCAATCAGCCCCAGCATTTT.

This chain joins TRBV28 and TRBJ2-7; D gene unclear. Trimming stripped 3 bases from V and 5 bases from J, with 5 bases between. The CDR3 extends over 11 amino acids. The germline V gene has CDR1 MDHEN and CDR2 SYDVKM. CDR3 in amino acids: CASSLYDEQYF. In nucleotides, the CDR3 is TGTGCCAGCAGTTTGTATGACGAGCAGTACTTC.

The chain carries TRBV7-6 and TRBJ2-7; weak D call: TRBD1 (6 bases). Germline V gives CDR1 SGHVS, CDR2 FNYEAQ. The V end was cut by 8 bases, the J end by 7 bases, with 18 bases between. This CDR3 has 13 amino acids. In nucleotides, the CDR3 is TGTGCCAGCGGCAGGGACACCTTAAGGGAGCAGTACTTC. It codes for CASGRDTLREQYF.

The chain links TRBV19 to TRBJ2-1, with a possible D match to TRBD1 (6 bases). Germline V gene lookup returns CDR1 LNHDA and CDR2 SQIVND (reference sequence). The germline V and J ends were trimmed by 5 bases and 0 bases, with 14 bases remaining between them. This CDR3 is 16 amino acids long. The CDR3 sequence is CASSPFPGDSYNEQFF. CDR3 DNA sequence: TGTGCCAGTAGTCCCTTCCCAGGGGACTCCTACAATGAGCAGTTCTTC.

The chain couples TRBV15 to TRBJ2-5; 7 bases align to TRBD1. This CDR3 has 15 residues. Trimming at V came to 3 bases and at J to 2 bases, leaving 6 bases not matched to a gene. CDR1 is LNHNV, CDR2 YYDKDF, per germline (reference sequence). The CDR3 loop reads CATSSHPGQQETQYF. The CDR3 DNA is TGTGCCACCAGCAGTCATCCGGGACAGCAAGAGACCCAGTACTTC.

This chain uses TRBV6-6 with TRBJ2-7, with D possibly being TRBD2 (6 bases). The germline V gene has CDR1 MNHNY and CDR2 SVGAGI (reference sequence). Trimming stripped 0 bases from V and 0 bases from J, with 9 bases between. There are 15 residues in the CDR3. CDR3 amino acids: CASSYSRGSSYEQYF. CDR3 nucleotides: TGTGCCAGCAGTTACTCCCGGGGGTCCTCCTACGAGCAGTACTTC.